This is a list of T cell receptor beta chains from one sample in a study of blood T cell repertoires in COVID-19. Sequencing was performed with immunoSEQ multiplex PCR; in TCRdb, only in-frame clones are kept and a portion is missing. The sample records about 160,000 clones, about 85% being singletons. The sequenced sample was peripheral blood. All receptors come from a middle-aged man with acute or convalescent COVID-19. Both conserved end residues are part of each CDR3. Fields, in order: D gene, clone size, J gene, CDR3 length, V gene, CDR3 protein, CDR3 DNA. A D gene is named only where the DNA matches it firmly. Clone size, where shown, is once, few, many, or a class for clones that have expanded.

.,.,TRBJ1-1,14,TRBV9,CASSTNRADTEAFF,TGTGCCAGCAGCACCAACAGGGCGGACACTGAAGCTTTCTTT
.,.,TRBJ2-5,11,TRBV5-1,CASSSQETQYF,TGCGCCAGCAGCTCACAAGAGACCCAGTACTTC
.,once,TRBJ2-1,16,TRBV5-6,CASSLALGLLYNEQFF,TGTGCCAGCAGCTTGGCCCTGGGGCTCCTCTACAATGAGCAGTTCTTC
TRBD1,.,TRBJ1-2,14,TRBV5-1,CASSLGQGSYGYTF,TGCGCCAGCAGCTTGGGACAGGGAAGCTATGGCTACACCTTC
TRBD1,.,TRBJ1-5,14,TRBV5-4,CASSSGTGDGPQHF,TGTGCCAGCAGCTCTGGGACAGGGGATGGGCCCCAGCATTTT
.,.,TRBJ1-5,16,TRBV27,CASSPLGDFNYQPQHF,TGTGCCAGCAGTCCCCTAGGGGACTTCAACTATCAGCCCCAGCATTTT
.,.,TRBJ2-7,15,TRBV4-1,CASSQPSGSSYEQYF,TGCGCCAGCAGCCAACCCAGCGGGTCCTCCTACGAGCAGTACTTC
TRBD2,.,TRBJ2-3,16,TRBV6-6,CASSLTSGGAGNTQYF,TGTGCCAGCAGTTTGACTAGCGGGGGGGCAGGGAATACGCAGTATTTT
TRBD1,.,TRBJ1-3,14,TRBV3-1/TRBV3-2,CASSPGTGGDTIYF,TGTGCCAGCAGCCCCGGGACAGGGGGGGACACCATATATTTT
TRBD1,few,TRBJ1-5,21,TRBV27,CASSPKIRDRGYPSSNQPQHF,TGTGCCAGCAGTCCTAAAATCCGGGACAGGGGCTACCCCTCTAGCAATCAGCCCCAGCATTTT
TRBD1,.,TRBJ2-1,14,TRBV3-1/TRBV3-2,CASSRQGAGDEQFF,TGTGCCAGCAGCCGACAGGGGGCAGGGGATGAGCAGTTCTTC
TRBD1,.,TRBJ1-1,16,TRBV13,CASSLQGGTWNTEAFF,TGTGCCAGCAGCTTACAGGGGGGAACTTGGAACACTGAAGCTTTCTTT
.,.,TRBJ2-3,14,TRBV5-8,CASSFTRGTDTQYF,TGTGCCAGCAGCTTTACTAGGGGCACAGATACGCAGTATTTT
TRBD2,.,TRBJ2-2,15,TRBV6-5,CASTNSASGTGELFF,TGTGCCAGCACCAACTCGGCTAGCGGGACCGGGGAGCTGTTTTTT
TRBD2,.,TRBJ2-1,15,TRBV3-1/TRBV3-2,CASSLRGGKYNEQFF,TGTGCCAGCAGCCTGCGCGGGGGGAAGTACAATGAGCAGTTCTTC
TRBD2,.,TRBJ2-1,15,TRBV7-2,CASSLSGGKSNEQFF,TGTGCCAGCAGCCTTAGCGGGGGGAAGTCCAATGAGCAGTTCTTC
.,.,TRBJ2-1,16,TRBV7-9,CASSPSWGVSYNEQFF,TGTGCCAGCAGCCCGTCATGGGGGGTCTCCTACAATGAGCAGTTCTTC
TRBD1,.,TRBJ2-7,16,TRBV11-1,CASSFLDRGQSYEQYF,TGTGCCAGCAGCTTTTTGGACAGGGGGCAGTCCTACGAGCAGTACTTC